Detailed here is one T cell receptor beta chain. Its antigen remains unidentified. CDR1 is SGHAT, CDR2 FQNNGV, per germline. The CDR3 is made up of 16 amino acids. After removal of 0 bases from V and 1 base from J, the junction contained 2 bases not matched to a gene. TCRdb keeps only in-frame clones here, not all; method: immunoSEQ multiplex PCR. The profile shows about 97,000 clones, 75% to 95% of them singletons. The sample originates from a study of graft-versus-host responses after intestinal transplantation. Study-level results: Investigators detected GvH clones in recipient marrow, with some emerging earlier in ileum or blood.

The rearrangement uses TRBV11-2 and TRBJ2-3; TRBD2 matches 9 bases. The material sequenced was PBMCs, taken 450 to 460 days after intestinal transplant. The clonotype originates from a human patient who received an intestinal transplant, so some T cells may come from the graft donor. CDR3 protein: CASSLELAGRTDTQYF. The CDR3 region has the DNA TGTGCCAGCAGCTTAGAGCTAGCGGGGCGCACAGATACGCAGTATTTT.